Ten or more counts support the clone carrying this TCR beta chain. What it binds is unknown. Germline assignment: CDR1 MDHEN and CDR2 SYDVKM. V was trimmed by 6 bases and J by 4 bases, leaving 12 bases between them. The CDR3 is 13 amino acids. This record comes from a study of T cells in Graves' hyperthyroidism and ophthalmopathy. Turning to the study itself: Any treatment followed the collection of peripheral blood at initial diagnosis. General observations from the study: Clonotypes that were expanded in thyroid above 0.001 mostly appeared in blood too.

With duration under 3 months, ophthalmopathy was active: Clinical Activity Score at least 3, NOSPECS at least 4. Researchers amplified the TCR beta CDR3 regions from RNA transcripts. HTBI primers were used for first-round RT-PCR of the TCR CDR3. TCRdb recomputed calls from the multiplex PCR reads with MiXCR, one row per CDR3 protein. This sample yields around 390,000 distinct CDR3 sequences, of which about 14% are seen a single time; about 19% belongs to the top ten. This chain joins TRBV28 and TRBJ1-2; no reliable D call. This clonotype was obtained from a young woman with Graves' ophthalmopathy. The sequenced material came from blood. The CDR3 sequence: CASSSLVPYGYTF. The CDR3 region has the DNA TGTGCCAGCAGCTCCCTGGTGCCCTATGGCTACACCTTC.